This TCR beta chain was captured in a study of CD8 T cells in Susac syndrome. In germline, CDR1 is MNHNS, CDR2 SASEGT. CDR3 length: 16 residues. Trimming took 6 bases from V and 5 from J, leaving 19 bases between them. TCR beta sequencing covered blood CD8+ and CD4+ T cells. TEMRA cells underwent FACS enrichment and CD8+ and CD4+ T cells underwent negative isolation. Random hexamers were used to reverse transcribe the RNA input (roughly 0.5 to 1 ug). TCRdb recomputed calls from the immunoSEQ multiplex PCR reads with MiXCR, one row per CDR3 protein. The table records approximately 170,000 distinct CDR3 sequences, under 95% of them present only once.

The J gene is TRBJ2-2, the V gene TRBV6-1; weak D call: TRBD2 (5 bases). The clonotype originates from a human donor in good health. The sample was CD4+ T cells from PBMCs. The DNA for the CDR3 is TGTGCCAGCAGACCTACTAGTTTCGCGCCAACCGGGGAGCTGTTTTTT. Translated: CASRPTSFAPTGELFF.